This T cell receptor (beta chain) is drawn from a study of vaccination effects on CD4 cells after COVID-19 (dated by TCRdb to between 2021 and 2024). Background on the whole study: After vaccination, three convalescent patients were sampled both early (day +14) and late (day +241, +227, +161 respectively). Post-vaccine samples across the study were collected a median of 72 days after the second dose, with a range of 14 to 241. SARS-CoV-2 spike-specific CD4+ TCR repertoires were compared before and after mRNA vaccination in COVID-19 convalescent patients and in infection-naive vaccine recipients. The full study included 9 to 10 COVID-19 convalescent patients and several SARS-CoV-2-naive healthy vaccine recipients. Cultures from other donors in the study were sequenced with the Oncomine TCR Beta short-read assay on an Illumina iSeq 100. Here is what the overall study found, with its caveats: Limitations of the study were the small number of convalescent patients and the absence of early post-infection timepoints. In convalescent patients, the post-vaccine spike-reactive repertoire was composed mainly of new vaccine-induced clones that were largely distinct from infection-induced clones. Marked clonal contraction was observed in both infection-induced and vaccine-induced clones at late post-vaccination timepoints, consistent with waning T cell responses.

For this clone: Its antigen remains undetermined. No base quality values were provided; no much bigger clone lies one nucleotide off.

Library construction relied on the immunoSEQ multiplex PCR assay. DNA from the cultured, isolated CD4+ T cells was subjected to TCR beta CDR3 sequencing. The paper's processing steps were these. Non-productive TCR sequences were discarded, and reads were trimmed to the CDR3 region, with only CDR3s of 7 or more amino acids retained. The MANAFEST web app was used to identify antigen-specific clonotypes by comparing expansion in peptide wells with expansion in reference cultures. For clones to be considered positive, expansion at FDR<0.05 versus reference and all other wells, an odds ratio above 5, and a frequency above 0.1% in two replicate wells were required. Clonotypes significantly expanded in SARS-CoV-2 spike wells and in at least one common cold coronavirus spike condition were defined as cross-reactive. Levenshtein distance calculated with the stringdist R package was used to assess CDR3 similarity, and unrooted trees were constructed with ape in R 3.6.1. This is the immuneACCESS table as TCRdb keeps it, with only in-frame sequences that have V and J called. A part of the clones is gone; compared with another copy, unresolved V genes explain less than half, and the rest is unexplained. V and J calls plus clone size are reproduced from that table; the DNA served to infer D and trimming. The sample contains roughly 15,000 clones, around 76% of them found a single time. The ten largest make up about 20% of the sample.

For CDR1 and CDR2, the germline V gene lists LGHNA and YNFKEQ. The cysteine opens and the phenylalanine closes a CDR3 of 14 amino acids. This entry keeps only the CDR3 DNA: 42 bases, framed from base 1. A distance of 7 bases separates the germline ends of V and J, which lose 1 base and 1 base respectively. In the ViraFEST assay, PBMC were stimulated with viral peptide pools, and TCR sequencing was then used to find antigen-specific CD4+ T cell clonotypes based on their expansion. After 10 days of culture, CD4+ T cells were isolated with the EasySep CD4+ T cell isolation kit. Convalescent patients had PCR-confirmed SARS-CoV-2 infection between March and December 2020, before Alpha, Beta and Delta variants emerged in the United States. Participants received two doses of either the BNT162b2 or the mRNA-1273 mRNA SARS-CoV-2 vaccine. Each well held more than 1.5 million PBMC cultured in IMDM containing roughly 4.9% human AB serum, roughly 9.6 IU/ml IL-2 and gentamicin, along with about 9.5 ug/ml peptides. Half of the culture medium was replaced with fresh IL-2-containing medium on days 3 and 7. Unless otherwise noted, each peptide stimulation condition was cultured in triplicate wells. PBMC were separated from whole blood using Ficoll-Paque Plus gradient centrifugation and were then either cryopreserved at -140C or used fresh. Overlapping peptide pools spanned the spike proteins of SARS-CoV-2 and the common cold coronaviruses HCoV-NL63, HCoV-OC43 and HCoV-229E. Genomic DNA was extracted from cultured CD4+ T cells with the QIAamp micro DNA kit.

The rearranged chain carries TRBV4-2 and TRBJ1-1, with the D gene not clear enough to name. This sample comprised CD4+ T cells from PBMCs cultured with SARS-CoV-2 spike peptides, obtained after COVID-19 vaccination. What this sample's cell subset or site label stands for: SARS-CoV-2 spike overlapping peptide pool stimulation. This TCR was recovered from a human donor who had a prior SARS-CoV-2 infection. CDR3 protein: CASSQGVTNTEAFF. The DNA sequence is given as TGTGCCAGCAGCCAAGGAGTGACGAACACTGAAGCTTTCTTT.